This passage covers 30 T cell receptor beta chains from one sample sequenced in a study of cytomegalovirus exposure and HLA in healthy donors. PCR used 60 Vbeta primers and 13 Jbeta primers. Method: immunoSEQ multiplex PCR; TCRdb's copy keeps in-frame clones and lacks some. The repertoire holds 150,000 to 200,000 clones, with 75% to 90% as singletons. Sequencing was carried out using PBMCs. These receptors all come from a boy between 2 and 10 years old in good health and CMV-seronegative.

This chain joins TRBV4-1 and TRBJ2-7; possibly TRBD1 for D (6 bases). The CDR3 has 12 amino acids. The ends were cut back, 6 bases at V and 12 bases at J, with 18 bases in the middle. Germline-derived CDR1 and CDR2 are MGHRA and YSYEKL. The CDR3 is CASSLDRTKGYF. CDR3 nucleotide sequence: TGCGCCAGCAGTCTCGACAGGACCAAGGGGTACTTC.

The chain couples TRBV5-1 to TRBJ2-5; 7 positions agree with TRBD2. Judging by the DNA end, TRBJ2-7 fits better; the J call may be wrong. CDR1 is SGHRS and CDR2 is YFSETQ in the germline V gene. The CDR3 totals 12 residues. CDR3 bases: TGCGCCAGCAGCCCCCGGGGGGACGAGCAGTACTTC. It encodes CASSPRGDEQYF.

The chain combines TRBV4-1 with TRBJ1-2; TRBD1 is a possible D gene (5 bases). The V gene's germline CDR1 is MGHRA and CDR2 YSYEKL. The CDR3 runs 14 residues. The V and J ends lost 5 bases and 3 bases respectively, with 13 bases between them. DNA of the CDR3: TGCGCCAGCAGCTCCGGGGGGGGAGACTATGGCTACACCTTC. Translation gives CASSSGGGDYGYTF.

The gene calls are TRBV14 and TRBJ1-2; D is perhaps TRBD1 (5 bases). V was trimmed by 2 bases and J by 8 bases, leaving 15 bases between them. Looked up from germline, CDR1 is SGHDN and CDR2 is FVKESK. CDR3 length: 14 residues. CDR3 amino acids: CASSQFDGGMGYTF. The CDR3 nucleotides are TGTGCCAGCAGCCAATTTGACGGGGGAATGGGCTACACCTTC.

The chain links TRBV4-1 to TRBJ2-7, with TRBD2 matching over 8 bases. The V and J ends lost 8 bases and 6 bases, in that order; junction bases with no gene match: 9. In germline, CDR1 is MGHRA, CDR2 YSYEKL. The CDR3 has 13 residues. This CDR3 reads CASHGGGPSEQYF. CDR3 sequence (DNA): TGCGCCAGCCACGGGGGGGGGCCAAGCGAGCAGTACTTC.

The chain is built from TRBV6-5 and TRBJ1-2, with D tentatively TRBD1 (6 bases). The V end lost 6 bases, the J end lost 5 bases, and 13 bases lay between the germline ends. The CDR3 has 13 residues. Germline V CDR1 and CDR2: MNHEY, SVGAGI. CDR3 in amino acids: CASSRTAMYGYTF. CDR3 bases: TGTGCCAGCAGCCGGACAGCGATGTATGGCTACACCTTC.

There are a few counts of this clone. The chain recombines TRBV6-1 with TRBJ1-2; D gene uncertain. Trimming took 4 bases from V and 3 from J, leaving 9 bases between them. This CDR3 comprises 13 residues. CDR1 is MNHNS and CDR2 is SASEGT in the germline V gene. The CDR3, as DNA: TGTGCCAGCAGTGTGTTATCGGACTATGGCTACACCTTC. Protein sequence: CASSVLSDYGYTF.

With respect to this clone: It is unclear where the CDR3 begins or ends on the DNA, so no DNA is shown, and the CDR3 is as TCRdb lists it. The chain joins TRBV21-1 to TRBJ1-2; the table names TRBD1, a call not compared with the DNA. TRBV21-1 is termed a pseudogene. The CDR3 is 16 amino acids in total, end residues counted. This chain's CDR3 is CASSKWVGRGNYGYTF.

V usage is TRBV2 and J usage is TRBJ2-5, with TRBD1 identical over 9 bases. The DNA end favors TRBJ2-7, so the J call may be wrong. This CDR3 has 14 amino acids. Germline CDR1 is SNHLY and CDR2 is FYNNEI. The CDR3 loop reads CASSEKTGGAEQYF. The CDR3 DNA is TGTGCCAGCAGTGAGAAAACAGGGGGCGCCGAGCAGTACTTC.

The chain recombines TRBV5-1 with TRBJ2-7; the match to TRBD1 covers 10 bases. Germline CDR1 reads SGHRS; CDR2 reads YFSETQ. V gave up 3 bases and J gave up 1 base; unmatched junction bases: 4. The CDR3 spans 15 residues. The CDR3 here is CASSWRTGGSYEQYF. CDR3 coding DNA: TGCGCCAGCAGCTGGAGGACAGGGGGGTCCTACGAGCAGTACTTC. Combining the CDR3 with reference TRBV5-1 and TRBJ2-7 gives the whole variable domain KAGVTQTPRYLIKTRGQQVTLSCSPISGHRSVSWYQQTPGQGLQFLFEYFSETQRNKGNFPGRFSGRQFSNSRSEMNVSTLELGDSALYLCASSWRTGGSYEQYFGPGTRLTVT.

This chain connects TRBV5-1 to TRBJ2-1; the D gene is possibly TRBD2 (5 bases). V was cut by 5 bases and J by 8 bases, with 8 bases left in between. CDR3 size: 11 residues. Germline V gene data show CDR1 as SGHRS and CDR2 as YFSETQ. The CDR3 DNA is TGCGCCAGCAGTCGGCGGGATGAGCAGTTCTTC. It is translated as CASSRRDEQFF.

V usage is TRBV20-1 and J usage is TRBJ1-2, with TRBD1 as a possible D gene (6 bases). Germline V CDR1 and CDR2: DFQATT, SNEGSKA (reference sequence). CDR3 length: 11 residues. V was trimmed by 6 bases and J by 6 bases, leaving 11 bases between them. The CDR3 DNA reads TGCAGTGCGATGACAGGCGATGGCTACACCTTC. It yields the protein CSAMTGDGYTF.

V and J are TRBV5-1 and TRBJ2-3; 9 nucleotides match TRBD2. CDR1 and CDR2 from the germline V gene are SGHRS and YFSETQ. The CDR3 extends over 17 amino acids. V lost 0 bases, J lost 3 bases, and 8 bases stayed unmatched. The chain's CDR3 is CASSLAIGGRGTDTQYF. The DNA for the CDR3 is TGCGCCAGCAGCTTGGCCATTGGCGGGAGGGGAACAGATACGCAGTATTTT. Drawing the rest from reference TRBV5-1 and TRBJ2-3, the complete variable domain is KAGVTQTPRYLIKTRGQQVTLSCSPISGHRSVSWYQQTPGQGLQFLFEYFSETQRNKGNFPGRFSGRQFSNSRSEMNVSTLELGDSALYLCASSLAIGGRGTDTQYFGPGTRLTVL.

The chain couples TRBV5-1 to TRBJ1-6; 11 bases are shared with TRBD1. This CDR3 contains 16 residues. CDR1 and CDR2 (germline): SGHRS, YFSETQ. The V and J ends lost 0 bases and 8 bases, in that order; junction bases with no gene match: 4. This chain's CDR3 is CASSLGPGQGDSPLHF. In nucleotides, the CDR3 is TGCGCCAGCAGCTTGGGGCCGGGACAGGGGGATTCACCCCTCCACTTT.

The rearrangement links TRBV14 to TRBJ1-6; no firm D call. V shed 1 base and J shed 5 bases, with 15 bases lying between them. The CDR3 sequence is 17 residues long. Germline V CDR1 and CDR2: SGHDN, FVKESK. CDR3 in DNA: TGTGCCAGCAGCCAAGCTCGGCCCCAGGTCCATAATTCACCCCTCCACTTT. This encodes CASSQARPQVHNSPLHF.

The DNA of the CDR3 is TGCGCCAGCAGCTTACGACTAGCGGGGGGCCCACTCCCCTCCTACGAGCAGTACTTC. This encodes CASSLRLAGGPLPSYEQYF. The gene calls are TRBV4-1 and TRBJ2-7; 13 bases match TRBD2. There are 19 residues in the CDR3. The germline CDR1 and CDR2 sequences are MGHRA and YSYEKL. The J segment lost 0 bases and the V segment lost 5 bases, leaving 13 bases of the junction unmatched.

The rearrangement uses TRBV4-2 and TRBJ2-3; 9 bases are a match to TRBD2. Per germline, CDR1 LGHNA and CDR2 YNFKEQ. Trimming removed 8 bases from V and 8 bases from J; junction bases left unmatched: 8. The CDR3 totals 13 residues. The CDR3 DNA follows: TGTGCCAGCCGGGCGGGGGGGGGCGTTACGCAGTATTTT. Protein product: CASRAGGGVTQYF.

This sequence joins TRBV7-8 and TRBJ2-3, with D uncertain. Germline V gene lookup returns CDR1 SGHVS and CDR2 FQNEAQ. Trimming took 2 bases from V and 4 from J, leaving 7 bases between them. The CDR3 sequence is 13 residues long. CDR3 coding DNA: TGTGCCAGCAGCTTATCCGAGCCAGATACGCAGTATTTT. This codes for CASSLSEPDTQYF. The complete variable domain, with remaining parts taken from reference TRBV7-8 and TRBJ2-3, reads GAGVSQSPRYKVAKRGQDVALRCDPISGHVSLFWYQQALGQGPEFLTYFQNEAQLDKSGLPSDRFFAERPEGSVSTLKIQRTQQEDSAVYLCASSLSEPDTQYFGPGTRLTVL.

The genes are TRBV30 and TRBJ1-5; 11 bases align to TRBD1. The length of the CDR3 is 16 residues. CDR1 is GTSNPN and CDR2 is SVGIG in the germline V gene (reference sequence). J was trimmed by 4 bases and V by 1 base; bases with no gene match: 6. The CDR3 here is CAWSATGTGGNQPQHF. The DNA of the CDR3 is TGTGCCTGGAGTGCAACGGGGACAGGGGGGAATCAGCCCCAGCATTTT.

The chain combines TRBV28 with TRBJ2-7; the match to TRBD2 covers 8 bases. Germline values: CDR1 MDHEN, CDR2 SYDVKM. V gave up 1 base and J gave up 4 bases; unmatched junction bases: 6. The CDR3 has 15 amino acids. As DNA, the CDR3 is TGTGCCAGCAGTTTATATCGGGGGGGGCCATACGAGCAGTACTTC. This gives the protein CASSLYRGGPYEQYF. The complete variable domain, with remaining parts taken from reference TRBV28 and TRBJ2-7, reads DVKVTQSSRYLVKRTGEKVFLECVQDMDHENMFWYRQDPGLGLRLIYFSYDVKMKEKGDIPEGYSVSREKKERFSLILESASTNQTSMYLCASSLYRGGPYEQYFGPGTRLTVT.

This chain uses TRBV30 with TRBJ2-7; a weak D match, TRBD1 (5 bases). Germline loops: CDR1 GTSNPN, CDR2 SVGIG (reference sequence). The CDR3 contains 12 residues. V dropped 5 bases and J dropped 2 bases, with 10 bases sitting between them. The CDR3 bases are TGTGCCTGGGGCAGGGTGACCTACGAGCAGTACTTC. Translation gives CAWGRVTYEQYF. The variable domain in full, with the rest retrieved from reference TRBV30 and TRBJ2-7, is SQTIHQWPATLVQPVGSPLSLECTVEGTSNPNLYWYRQAAGRGLQLLFYSVGIGQISSEVPQNLSASRPQDRQFILSSKKLLLSDSGFYLCAWGRVTYEQYFGPGTRLTVT.

The V and J genes are TRBV27 and TRBJ2-7; TRBD2 aligns across 13 bases. V shed 10 bases and J 5 bases; nucleotides not matched to a gene: 26. This CDR3 contains 20 residues. Germline CDR1 MNHEY, CDR2 SMNVEV (reference sequence). This chain's CDR3 is CATADRTWTTGLAGVNEQYF. Written as DNA, the CDR3 is TGTGCCACCGCGGACAGGACATGGACTACTGGACTAGCGGGAGTGAACGAGCAGTACTTC.

Details on this clone: A read error may produce the germline difference seen at one junction end. V is TRBV7-3 and J is TRBJ1-2, with 9 positions matching TRBD1. There are 13 residues in the CDR3. Germline V gives CDR1 SGHTA, CDR2 FQGTGA. The DNA for the CDR3 is TGTGCCAGCAGCTTCCGGGACAGGGTTGGCCACACCTTC. This encodes CASSFRDRVGHTF.

The count of this clone is one. The chain combines TRBV10-3 with TRBJ1-2, with 8 bases matching TRBD1. This CDR3 spans 13 amino acids. The trim removed 3 bases at V and 8 bases at J, leaving 5 bases unmatched. The V gene's germline CDR1 is ENHRY and CDR2 SYGVKD. The CDR3 loop reads CAISDGQGVGYTF. The CDR3 DNA follows: TGTGCCATCAGTGACGGACAGGGAGTCGGCTACACCTTC.

The V call is TRBV18, the J call TRBJ1-4; D gene unclear. The V end was cut by 6 bases, the J end by 4 bases, with 12 bases between. Germline V lookup: CDR1 KGHSH, CDR2 LQKENI. This CDR3 is 14 amino acids long. CDR3 protein: CASSSSASNEKLFF. Here the CDR3 DNA reads TGTGCCAGCTCCTCGTCAGCTAGTAATGAAAAACTGTTTTTT.

This clone came up a few times. The chain joins TRBV6-1 to TRBJ2-3, with 7 bases identical to TRBD2. J gave up 6 bases and V 8 bases, and 14 bases lay outside the gene matches. Germline V gene lookup returns CDR1 MNHNS and CDR2 SASEGT. This CDR3 is 15 amino acids long. DNA for the CDR3: TGTGCCAGCCCACGGACTAGTGGTTTTTCGGATACGCAGTATTTT. Protein sequence: CASPRTSGFSDTQYF.

V is TRBV7-3 and J is TRBJ2-7; TRBD1 is a possible D gene (6 bases). V was cut by 1 base and J by 6 bases, with 22 bases left in between. CDR3 length equals 17 residues. Germline V gene data show CDR1 as SGHTA and CDR2 as FQGTGA. CDR3 residues: CASSLNQGQGKSGEQYF. The CDR3 bases are TGTGCCAGCAGCTTAAATCAGGGGCAGGGAAAATCAGGCGAGCAGTACTTC.

The V gene is TRBV9, the J gene TRBJ2-7; 8 positions match TRBD1. Germline-derived CDR1 and CDR2 are SGDLS and YYNGEE. The CDR3 loop spans 17 amino acids. V trimming: 0 bases; J trimming: 0 bases; junction bases outside the gene matches: 8. The CDR3 is CASSVGFQGADSYEQYF. The CDR3 DNA reads as TGTGCCAGCAGCGTAGGATTTCAGGGGGCGGACTCCTACGAGCAGTACTTC.

The V and J genes are TRBV4-1 and TRBJ2-7, with D perhaps TRBD2 (5 bases). Trimming removed 2 bases from V and 6 bases from J, with 5 bases in between. Germline V gene lookup returns CDR1 MGHRA and CDR2 YSYEKL. This CDR3 contains 11 residues. CDR3 residues: CASSQRGEQYF. CDR3 DNA: TGCGCCAGCAGCCAACGGGGCGAGCAGTACTTC.

The chain couples TRBV5-1 to TRBJ1-3, with a tentative D call TRBD1 (5 bases). The CDR3 covers 16 residues. Trimming cost V 0 bases and J 4 bases, with 14 bases left between them. Germline V gives CDR1 SGHRS, CDR2 YFSETQ. The CDR3 sequence: CASSLALRESGNTIYF. The CDR3 region has the DNA TGCGCCAGCAGCTTGGCCCTCAGGGAATCCGGAAACACCATATATTTT.